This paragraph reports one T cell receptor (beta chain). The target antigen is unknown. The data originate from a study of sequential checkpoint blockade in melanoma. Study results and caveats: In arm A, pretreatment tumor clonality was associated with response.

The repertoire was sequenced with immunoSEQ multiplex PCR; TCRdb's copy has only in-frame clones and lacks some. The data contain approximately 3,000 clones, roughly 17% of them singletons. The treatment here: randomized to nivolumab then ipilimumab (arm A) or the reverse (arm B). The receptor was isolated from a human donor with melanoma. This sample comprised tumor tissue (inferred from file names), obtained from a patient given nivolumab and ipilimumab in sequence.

For the CDR3, the DNA is TGTGCCAGTAGTATGGGCAGCTATAGCAATCAGCCCCAGCATTTT. Translated: CASSMGSYSNQPQHF. The rearrangement joins TRBV19 to TRBJ1-5; D gene uncertain. In germline, CDR1 is LNHDA, CDR2 SQIVND (reference sequence). V lost 3 bases and J lost 0, with 9 bases in between. The CDR3 is 15 residues long.